The 9 T cell receptor beta chains below were found in one sample sequenced in a study of blood T cell repertoires in COVID-19. The assay was immunoSEQ multiplex PCR, and TCRdb's table has in-frame clones only and misses some. Of over 70,000 clones in the sample, just under 80% were seen once. The sample consisted of peripheral blood. The receptors originated from a man between 65 and 85 years old with COVID-19, enrolled during active disease.

V is TRBV5-1 and J is TRBJ1-6, with D perhaps matching TRBD1 (5 bases). V lost 0 bases, J lost 11 bases, and 12 bases lay in between. The CDR3 spans 14 residues. Per the germline V gene, CDR1 is SGHRS and CDR2 is YFSETQ. CDR3 nucleotide sequence: TGCGCCAGCAGCTTGGAGGCGCCGGGGGCACCCCTCCACTTT. Residues: CASSLEAPGAPLHF.

CDR3 sequence reads: CASSEAYSGNTIYF. The CDR3 DNA reads TGTGCCAGCAGTGAAGCCTACTCTGGAAACACCATATATTTT. The rearrangement joins TRBV6-1 to TRBJ1-3; D unclear. The CDR3 covers 14 residues. Germline V gene lookup returns CDR1 MNHNS and CDR2 SASEGT. V lost 0 bases, J lost 0 bases, and 3 bases lay in between.

The chain is built from TRBV7-9 and TRBJ1-4; 9 nucleotides match TRBD1. Germline trimming cut 5 bases from V and 5 bases from J; bases unmatched to any gene: 3. The germline V gene encodes CDR1 SEHNR and CDR2 FQNEAQ (reference sequence). CDR3 size: 14 residues. CDR3 DNA sequence: TGTGCCAGCAGCCCCGGGACAGGGAATGAAAAACTGTTTTTT. It is translated as CASSPGTGNEKLFF. The full variable domain, with the rest looked up from reference TRBV7-9 and TRBJ1-4, is DTGVSQNPRHKITKRGQNVTFRCDPISEHNRLYWYRQTLGQGPEFLTYFQNEAQLEKSRLLSDRFSAERPKGSFSTLEIQRTEQGDSAMYLCASSPGTGNEKLFFGSGTQLSVL.

This clone was detected only a few times. The chain is built from TRBV7-2 and TRBJ1-2, with 10 bases that match TRBD1. This CDR3 has 15 residues. Germline values: CDR1 SGHTA, CDR2 FQGNSA. Losses at the gene ends were 1 base for V and 7 bases for J; bases not matched to a gene: 6. The CDR3 spells CASSLVGTGVSGYTF. The CDR3 nucleotides read TGTGCCAGCAGCTTAGTTGGGACAGGGGTTTCTGGCTACACCTTC. Based on the CDR3 plus reference TRBV7-2 and TRBJ1-2, the full variable domain is GAGVSQSPSNKVTEKGKDVELRCDPISGHTALYWYRQSLGQGLEFLIYFQGNSAPDKSGLPSDRFSAERTGGSVSTLTIQRTQQEDSAVYLCASSLVGTGVSGYTFGSGTRLTVV.

In its sample, this clone was seen a few times. The chain has TRBV12-3 or TRBV12-4 and TRBJ2-5; the D is unclear. The CDR3 spans 13 residues. V lost 5 bases to trimming and J lost 5 bases, with 12 bases between them. This CDR3 is CASSASTKETQYF. CDR3 in DNA: TGTGCCAGCAGTGCCTCCACTAAGGAGACCCAGTACTTC.

The V gene is TRBV7-9, the J gene TRBJ1-1; D is unclear. The CDR3 extends over 15 amino acids. The V gene lost 0 bases and the J gene lost 1 base, with 9 bases spanning the gap. The germline V gene encodes CDR1 SEHNR and CDR2 FQNEAQ (reference sequence). The CDR3 loop reads CASSLALAGNTEAFF. The CDR3 DNA is TGTGCCAGCAGCTTAGCGCTAGCGGGGAACACTGAAGCTTTCTTT. Based on the CDR3 plus reference TRBV7-9 and TRBJ1-1, the full variable domain is DTGVSQNPRHKITKRGQNVTFRCDPISEHNRLYWYRQTLGQGPEFLTYFQNEAQLEKSRLLSDRFSAERPKGSFSTLEIQRTEQGDSAMYLCASSLALAGNTEAFFGQGTRLTVV.

The V call is TRBV5-4, the J call TRBJ1-6, with D perhaps matching TRBD1 (5 bases). Germline CDR1 is SGHNT and CDR2 is YYREEE (reference sequence). Trimming left V 1 base short and J 9 bases short, with 17 bases between. This CDR3 comprises 16 residues. CDR3 in DNA: TGTGCCAGCAGCTTGAGGGGAGGGGCCGGCGGTTCACCCCTCCACTTT. The encoded protein is CASSLRGGAGGSPLHF.

The chain employs TRBV6-5 and TRBJ2-5; 8 positions match TRBD2. This CDR3 region has 15 residues. V lost 2 bases to trimming and J lost 4 bases; unmatched junction nucleotides: 6. The V gene's germline CDR1 is MNHEY and CDR2 SVGAGI. This chain's CDR3 is CASSYGGLAPETQYF. The CDR3, as DNA: TGTGCCAGCAGTTACGGTGGACTAGCCCCAGAGACCCAGTACTTC.

This clone has just one count. The chain has TRBV5-5 and TRBJ1-1; maybe TRBD1 (5 bases). V was pared by 5 bases and J by 0 bases, with 8 bases between. CDR1 and CDR2 from the germline V gene are SGHKS and YYEKEE (reference sequence). The CDR3 has 13 amino acids. CDR3 DNA sequence: TGTGCCAGCAGTCGACAGCTGAACACTGAAGCTTTCTTT. It specifies CASSRQLNTEAFF.